This entry features one T cell receptor (beta chain) sequence. Its antigen is as yet unknown. This entry is derived from a study of cytomegalovirus exposure and HLA in healthy donors. Overall study findings and caveats: Highest at DRB1 and lowest at HLA-C, TCR association rates differed among HLA loci in a later analysis.

Germline V gene sequence: CDR1 SGHDN, CDR2 FVKESK. The CDR3 is made up of 15 amino acids. V shed 6 bases, J shed 0 bases, and the junction held 3 bases outside the gene matches. Primers: 60 Vbeta forward and 13 Jbeta reverse. Libraries were prepared by immunoSEQ multiplex PCR; TCRdb keeps only in-frame clonotypes and omits some of them. The listing records 40,000 or so clones. The V gene is TRBV14, the J gene TRBJ1-3, with TRBD1 matching over 9 bases. The receptor's source is a man aged 30 to 45 in good health and CMV-seronegative. Sequencing was carried out using PBMCs. The CDR3 spells CASRVTGGSGNTIYF. The DNA of the CDR3 is TGTGCCAGCAGAGTGACAGGGGGCTCTGGAAACACCATATATTTT.